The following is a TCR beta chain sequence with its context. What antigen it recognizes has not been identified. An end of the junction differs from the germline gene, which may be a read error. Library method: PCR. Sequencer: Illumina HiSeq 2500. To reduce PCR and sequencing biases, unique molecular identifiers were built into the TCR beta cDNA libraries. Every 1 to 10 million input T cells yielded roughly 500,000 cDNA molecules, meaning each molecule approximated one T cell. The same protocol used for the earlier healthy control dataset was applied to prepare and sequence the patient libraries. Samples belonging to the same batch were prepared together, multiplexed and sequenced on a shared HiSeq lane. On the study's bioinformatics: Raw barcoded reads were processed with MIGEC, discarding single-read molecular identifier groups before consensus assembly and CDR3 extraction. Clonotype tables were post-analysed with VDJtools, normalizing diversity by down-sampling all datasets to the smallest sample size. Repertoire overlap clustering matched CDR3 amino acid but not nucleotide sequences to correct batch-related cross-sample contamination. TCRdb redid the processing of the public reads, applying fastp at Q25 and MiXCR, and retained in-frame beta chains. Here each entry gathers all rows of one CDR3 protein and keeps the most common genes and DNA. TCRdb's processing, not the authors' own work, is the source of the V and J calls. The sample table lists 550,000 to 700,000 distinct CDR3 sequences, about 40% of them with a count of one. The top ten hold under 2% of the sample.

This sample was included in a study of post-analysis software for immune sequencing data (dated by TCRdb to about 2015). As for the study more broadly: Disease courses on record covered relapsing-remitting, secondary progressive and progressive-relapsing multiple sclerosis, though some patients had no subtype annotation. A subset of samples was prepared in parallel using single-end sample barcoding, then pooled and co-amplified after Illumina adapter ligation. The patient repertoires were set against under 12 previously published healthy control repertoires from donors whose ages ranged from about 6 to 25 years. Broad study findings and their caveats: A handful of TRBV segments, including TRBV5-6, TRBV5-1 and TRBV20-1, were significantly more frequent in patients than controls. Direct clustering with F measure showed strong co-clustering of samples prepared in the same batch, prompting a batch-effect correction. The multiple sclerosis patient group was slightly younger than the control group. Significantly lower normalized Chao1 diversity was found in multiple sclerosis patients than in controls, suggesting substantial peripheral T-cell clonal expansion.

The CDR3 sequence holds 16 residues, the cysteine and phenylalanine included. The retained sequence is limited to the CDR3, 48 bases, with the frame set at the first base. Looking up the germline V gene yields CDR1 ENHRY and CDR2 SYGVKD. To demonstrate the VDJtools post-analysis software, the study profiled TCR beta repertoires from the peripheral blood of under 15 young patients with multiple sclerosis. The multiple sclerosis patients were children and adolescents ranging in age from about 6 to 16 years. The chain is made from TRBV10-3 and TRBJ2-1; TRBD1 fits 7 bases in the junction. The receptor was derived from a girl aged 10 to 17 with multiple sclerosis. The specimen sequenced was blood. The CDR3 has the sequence CAISESTGKSFNEQFF. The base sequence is TGTGCCATCAGTGAGTCGACAGGGAAATCCTTCAATGAGCAGTTCTTC.